The text below deals with one T cell receptor (beta chain). Its matching antigen is unknown. From the 5' RACE reads, TCRdb called clonotypes with MiXCR, one entry per CDR3 protein. The table has about 50,000 distinct CDR3 sequences, 25% to 30% seen once. Naive CD4+ cells had CD25+ Tregs removed. This CDR3 has 16 residues. The germline gives CDR1 SGHRS, CDR2 YFSETQ. V lost 4 bases, J lost 4 bases, and 10 bases stayed unmatched. General study points: Tumor memory CD4+ T cell TCR gene usage clustered with blood and lymph node memory CD4+ cells and lymph node naive CD4+ cells.

This TCR derives from a female donor with breast cancer. The gene calls are TRBV5-1 and TRBJ2-2; the match to TRBD2 covers 7 bases. The sequenced sample consisted of naive CD4+ T cells sorted from blood. Subset of the sample: naive CD4+ T cells, CD4+CD45RA+CD25-. The DNA of the CDR3 is TGCGCCAGCAGCACAGGACTAGTAGTGAGCACCGGGGAGCTGTTTTTT. Translation gives CASSTGLVVSTGELFF.